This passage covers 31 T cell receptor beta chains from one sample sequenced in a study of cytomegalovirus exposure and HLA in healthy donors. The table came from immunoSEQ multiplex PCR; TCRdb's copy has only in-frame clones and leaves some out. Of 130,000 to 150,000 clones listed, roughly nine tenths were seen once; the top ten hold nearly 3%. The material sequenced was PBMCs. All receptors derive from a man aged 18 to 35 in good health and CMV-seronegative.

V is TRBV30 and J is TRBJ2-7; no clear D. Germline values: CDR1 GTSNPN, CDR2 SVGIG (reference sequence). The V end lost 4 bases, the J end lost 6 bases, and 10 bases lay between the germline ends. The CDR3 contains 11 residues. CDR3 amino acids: CAWKVLGEQYF. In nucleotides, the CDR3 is TGTGCCTGGAAGGTCCTAGGCGAGCAGTACTTC. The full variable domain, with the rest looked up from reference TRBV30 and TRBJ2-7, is SQTIHQWPATLVQPVGSPLSLECTVEGTSNPNLYWYRQAAGRGLQLLFYSVGIGQISSEVPQNLSASRPQDRQFILSSKKLLLSDSGFYLCAWKVLGEQYFGPGTRLTVT.

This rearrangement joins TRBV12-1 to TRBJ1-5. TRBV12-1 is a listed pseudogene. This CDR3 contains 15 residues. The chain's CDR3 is CASSFSKRSNQPQHF. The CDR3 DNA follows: TGTGCCAGCAGCTTTAGCAAGCGTAGCAATCAGCCCCAGCATTTT.

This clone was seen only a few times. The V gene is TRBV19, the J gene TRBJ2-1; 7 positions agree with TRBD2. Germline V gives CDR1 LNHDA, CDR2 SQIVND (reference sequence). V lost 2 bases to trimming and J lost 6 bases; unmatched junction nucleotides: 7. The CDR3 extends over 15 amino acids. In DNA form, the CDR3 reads TGTGCCAGTAGTATACTAGCGGAAGGATCCAATGAGCAGTTCTTC. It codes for CASSILAEGSNEQFF.

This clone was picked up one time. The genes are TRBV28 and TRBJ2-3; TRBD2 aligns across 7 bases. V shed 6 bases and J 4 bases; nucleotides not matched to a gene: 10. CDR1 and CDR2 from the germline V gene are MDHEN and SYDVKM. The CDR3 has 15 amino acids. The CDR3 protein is CASRGGGQSSDTQYF. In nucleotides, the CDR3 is TGTGCCAGCAGAGGCGGGGGTCAGTCTTCAGATACGCAGTATTTT.

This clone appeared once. In nucleotides, the CDR3 is TGTGCCAGCAGCGGGGGACTAGCGGGACCGCATGAGCAGTTCTTC. This sequence encodes CASSGGLAGPHEQFF. This rearrangement joins TRBV13 to TRBJ2-1, with 13 bases that match TRBD2. This CDR3 is built from 15 residues. V lost 5 bases to trimming and J lost 8 bases; unmatched junction nucleotides: 6. Germline loops: CDR1 PRHDT, CDR2 FYEKMQ (reference sequence).

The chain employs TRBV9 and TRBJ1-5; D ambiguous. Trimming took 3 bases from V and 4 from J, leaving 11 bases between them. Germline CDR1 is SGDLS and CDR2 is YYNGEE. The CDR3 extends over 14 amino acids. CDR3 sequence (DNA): TGTGCCAGCAGCGCCGGGAATGTTAATCAGCCCCAGCATTTT. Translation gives CASSAGNVNQPQHF.

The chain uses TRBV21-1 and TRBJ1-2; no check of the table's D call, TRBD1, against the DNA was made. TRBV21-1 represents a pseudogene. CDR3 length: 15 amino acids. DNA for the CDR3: TGTGCCAGCAGCCCGCGACAGGACACTAACTATGGCTACACCTTC. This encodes CASSPRQDTNYGYTF.

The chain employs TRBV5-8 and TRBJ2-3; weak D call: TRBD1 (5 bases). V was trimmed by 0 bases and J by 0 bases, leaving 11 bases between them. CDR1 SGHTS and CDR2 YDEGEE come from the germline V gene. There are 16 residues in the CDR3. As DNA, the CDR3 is TGTGCCAGCAGCTTGGCAGGGTACTCTAGCACAGATACGCAGTATTTT. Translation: CASSLAGYSSTDTQYF.

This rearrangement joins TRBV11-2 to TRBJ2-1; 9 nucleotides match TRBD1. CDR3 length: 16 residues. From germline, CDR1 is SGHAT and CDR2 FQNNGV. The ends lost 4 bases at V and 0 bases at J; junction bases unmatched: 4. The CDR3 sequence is CASSYRDRDSYNEQFF. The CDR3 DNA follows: TGTGCCAGCAGCTACCGGGACAGGGACTCCTACAATGAGCAGTTCTTC.

The DNA for the CDR3 is TGTGCCAGCAGTGAAGGCGGGGGCAGCCCAAAGCTCGGGACCCTCCACTTT. This codes for CASSEGGGSPKLGTLHF. The chain uses TRBV2 and TRBJ1-6; perhaps TRBD1 as D (6 bases). The CDR3 loop spans 17 amino acids. Trimming took 1 base from V and 14 from J, leaving 24 bases between them. Germline V gene sequence: CDR1 SNHLY, CDR2 FYNNEI.

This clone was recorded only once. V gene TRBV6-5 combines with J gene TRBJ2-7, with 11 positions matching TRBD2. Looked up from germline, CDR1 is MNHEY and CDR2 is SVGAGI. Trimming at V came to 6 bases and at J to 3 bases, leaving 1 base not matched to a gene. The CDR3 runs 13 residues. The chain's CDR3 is CASRLAGGYEQYF. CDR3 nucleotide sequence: TGTGCCAGCAGGCTAGCGGGGGGCTACGAGCAGTACTTC.

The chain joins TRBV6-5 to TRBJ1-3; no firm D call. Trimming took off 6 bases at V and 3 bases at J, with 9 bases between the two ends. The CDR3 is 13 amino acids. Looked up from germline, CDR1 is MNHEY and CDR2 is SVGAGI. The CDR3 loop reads CASRGGGGNTIYF. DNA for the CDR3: TGTGCCAGCAGGGGAGGTGGTGGAAACACCATATATTTT.

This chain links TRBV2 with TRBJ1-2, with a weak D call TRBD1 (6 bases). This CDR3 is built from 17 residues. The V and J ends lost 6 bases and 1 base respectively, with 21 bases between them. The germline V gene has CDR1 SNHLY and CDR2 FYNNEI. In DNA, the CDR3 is TGTGCCAGCAGCGCAAACTTGGGACACTTCATTAACTATGGCTACACCTTC. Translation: CASSANLGHFINYGYTF.

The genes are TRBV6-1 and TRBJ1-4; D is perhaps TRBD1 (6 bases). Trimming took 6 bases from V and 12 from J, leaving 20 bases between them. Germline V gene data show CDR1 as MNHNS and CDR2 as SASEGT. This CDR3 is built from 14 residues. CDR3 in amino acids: CASSGRDTGEELFF. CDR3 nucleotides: TGTGCCAGCAGCGGCCGGGACACCGGAGAGGAACTGTTTTTT.

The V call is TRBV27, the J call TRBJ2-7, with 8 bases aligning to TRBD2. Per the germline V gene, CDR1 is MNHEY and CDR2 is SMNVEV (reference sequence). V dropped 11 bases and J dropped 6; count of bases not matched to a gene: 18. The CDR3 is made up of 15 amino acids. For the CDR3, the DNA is TGTGCCGGCCGAGCACTCGAGCGGGAGTCAAGCGAGCAGTACTTC. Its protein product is CAGRALERESSEQYF.

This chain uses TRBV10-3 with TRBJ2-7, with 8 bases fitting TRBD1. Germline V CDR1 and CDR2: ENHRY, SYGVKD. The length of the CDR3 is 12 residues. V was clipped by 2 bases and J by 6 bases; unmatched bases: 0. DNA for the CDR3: TGTGCCATCAGTGAGACAGGGGGCGAGCAGTACTTC. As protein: CAISETGGEQYF.

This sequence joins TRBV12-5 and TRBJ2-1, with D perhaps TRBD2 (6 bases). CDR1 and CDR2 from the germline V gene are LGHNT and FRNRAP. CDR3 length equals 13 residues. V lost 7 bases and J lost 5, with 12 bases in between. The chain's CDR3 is CASVPGGHNEQFF. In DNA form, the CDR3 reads TGTGCTAGTGTGCCCGGGGGTCACAATGAGCAGTTCTTC.

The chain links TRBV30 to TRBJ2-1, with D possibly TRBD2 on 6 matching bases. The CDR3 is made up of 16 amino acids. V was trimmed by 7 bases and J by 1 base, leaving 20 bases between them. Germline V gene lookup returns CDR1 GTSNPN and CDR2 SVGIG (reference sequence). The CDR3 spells CASDSDSGSSYNEQFF. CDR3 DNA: TGTGCCTCCGATTCGGATAGCGGTTCTTCCTACAATGAGCAGTTCTTC.

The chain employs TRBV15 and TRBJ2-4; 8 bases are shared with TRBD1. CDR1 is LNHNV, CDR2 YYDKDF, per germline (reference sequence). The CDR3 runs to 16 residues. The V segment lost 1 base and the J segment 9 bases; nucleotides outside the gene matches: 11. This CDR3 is CATSRVGSRTGSIQYF. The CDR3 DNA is TGTGCCACCAGCAGAGTCGGTAGTCGGACAGGGAGCATTCAGTACTTC.

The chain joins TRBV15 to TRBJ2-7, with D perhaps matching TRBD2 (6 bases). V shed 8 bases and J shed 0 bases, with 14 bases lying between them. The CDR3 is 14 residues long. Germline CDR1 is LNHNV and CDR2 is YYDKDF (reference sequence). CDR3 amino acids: CATSQRVFSYEQYF. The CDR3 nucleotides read TGTGCCACCTCCCAGCGGGTGTTCTCCTACGAGCAGTACTTC.

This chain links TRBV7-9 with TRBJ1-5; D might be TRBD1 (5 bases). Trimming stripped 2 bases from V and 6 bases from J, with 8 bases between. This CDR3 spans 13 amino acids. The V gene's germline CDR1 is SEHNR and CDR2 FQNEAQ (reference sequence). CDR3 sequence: CASSLTQGQPQHF. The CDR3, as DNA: TGTGCCAGCAGCTTAACGCAGGGTCAGCCCCAGCATTTT.

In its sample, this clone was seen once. The CDR3 spells CASSNQTSGRPLSSYNEQFF. The CDR3 DNA reads TGTGCCAGCAGCAATCAGACTAGCGGGAGGCCCTTGAGCTCCTACAATGAGCAGTTCTTC. The chain couples TRBV21-1 to TRBJ2-1; the listed D gene, TRBD2, was not tested against the DNA. TRBV21-1 is tagged as a pseudogene. CDR3 length: 20 amino acids.

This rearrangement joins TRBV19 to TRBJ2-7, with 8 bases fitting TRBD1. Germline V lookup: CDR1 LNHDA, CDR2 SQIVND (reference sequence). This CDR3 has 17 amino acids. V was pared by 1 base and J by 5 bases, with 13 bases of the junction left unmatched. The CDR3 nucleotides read TGTGCCAGTAGTATAGCCGCGAGCGGACAGGGCTATAACGAGCAGTACTTC. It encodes CASSIAASGQGYNEQYF.

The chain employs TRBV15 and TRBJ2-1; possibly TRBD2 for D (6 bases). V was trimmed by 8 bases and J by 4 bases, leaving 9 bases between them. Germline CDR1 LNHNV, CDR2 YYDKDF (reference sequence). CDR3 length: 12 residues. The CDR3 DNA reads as TGTGCCACCGGCCTAGCGTACAATGAGCAGTTCTTC. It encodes CATGLAYNEQFF.

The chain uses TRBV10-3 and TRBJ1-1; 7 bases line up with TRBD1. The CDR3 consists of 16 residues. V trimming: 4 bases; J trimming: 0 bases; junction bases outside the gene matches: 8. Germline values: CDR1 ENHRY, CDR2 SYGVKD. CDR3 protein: CAISGGDRIVNTEAFF. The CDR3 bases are TGTGCCATCAGTGGGGGGGACAGAATAGTGAACACTGAAGCTTTCTTT.

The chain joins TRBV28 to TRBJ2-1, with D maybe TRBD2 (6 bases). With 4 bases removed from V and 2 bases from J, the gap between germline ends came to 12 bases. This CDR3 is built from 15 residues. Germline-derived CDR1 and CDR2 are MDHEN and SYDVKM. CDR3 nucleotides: TGTGCCAGCAGTTCGGGACTTCCGGCCTACAATGAGCAGTTCTTC. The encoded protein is CASSSGLPAYNEQFF.

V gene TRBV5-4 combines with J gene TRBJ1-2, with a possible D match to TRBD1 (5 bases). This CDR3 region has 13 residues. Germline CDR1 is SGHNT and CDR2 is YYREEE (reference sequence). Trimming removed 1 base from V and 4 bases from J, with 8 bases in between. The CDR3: CASSLSTGYGYTF. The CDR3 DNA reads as TGTGCCAGCAGCTTGAGCACAGGCTATGGCTACACCTTC.

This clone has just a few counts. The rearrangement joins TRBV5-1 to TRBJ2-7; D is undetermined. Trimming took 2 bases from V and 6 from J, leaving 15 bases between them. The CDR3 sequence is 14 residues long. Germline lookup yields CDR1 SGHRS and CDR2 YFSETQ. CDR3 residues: CASSFGTTDREQYF. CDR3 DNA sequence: TGCGCCAGCAGCTTTGGCACCACAGATCGCGAGCAGTACTTC. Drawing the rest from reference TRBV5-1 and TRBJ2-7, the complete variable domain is KAGVTQTPRYLIKTRGQQVTLSCSPISGHRSVSWYQQTPGQGLQFLFEYFSETQRNKGNFPGRFSGRQFSNSRSEMNVSTLELGDSALYLCASSFGTTDREQYFGPGTRLTVT.

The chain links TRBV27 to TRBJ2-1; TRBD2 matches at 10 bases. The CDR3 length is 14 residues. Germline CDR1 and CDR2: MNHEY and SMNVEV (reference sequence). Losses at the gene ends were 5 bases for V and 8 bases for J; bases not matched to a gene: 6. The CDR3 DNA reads TGTGCCAGCAGTCCACTAGCGGGAAGTGATGAGCAGTTCTTC. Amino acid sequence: CASSPLAGSDEQFF.

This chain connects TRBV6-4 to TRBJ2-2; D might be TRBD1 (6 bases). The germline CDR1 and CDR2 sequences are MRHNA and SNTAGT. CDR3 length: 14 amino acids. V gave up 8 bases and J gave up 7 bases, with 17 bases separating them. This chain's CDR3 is CASAAQGSGGELFF. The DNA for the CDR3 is TGTGCCAGCGCAGCACAGGGTTCGGGCGGGGAGCTGTTTTTT.

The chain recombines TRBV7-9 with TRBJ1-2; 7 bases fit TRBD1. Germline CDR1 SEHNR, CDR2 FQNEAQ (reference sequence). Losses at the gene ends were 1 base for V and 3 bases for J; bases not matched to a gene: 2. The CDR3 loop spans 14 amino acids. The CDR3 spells CASSLGDSYYGYTF. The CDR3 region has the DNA TGTGCCAGCAGCTTAGGGGACAGCTACTATGGCTACACCTTC.